This TCR beta chain came from a study of blood T cell repertoires in COVID-19 (dated by TCRdb to the early 2020s). In the study overall: Collaborator samples came from the United States, Italy and Spain and covered acute and convalescent phases of COVID-19. The prospective study material was composed of cDNA or gDNA derived from T cells, B-cell-depleted T cells, or PBMCs. Deeply sampled blood TCRbeta repertoires from subjects exposed to, actively infected with, or recovered from COVID-19 were included in the dataset. The repertoires were released in a freely available public database intended as a resource for research on the immune response to SARS-CoV-2. Samples were obtained from the ongoing ImmuneRACE study (first 160 participants) and from 1,254 subjects provided by 6 global collaborators. Nearly every sample came with metadata listing a de-identified subject ID, COVID-19 status, age in years and sex. Where HLA class I and class II types were available, the types were taken from metadata supplied by the sample provider, not from assay-based typing.

Study-level results and caveats: The amount of clinical and demographic metadata varied by source and participant and was provided uncurated.

TCRbeta CDR3 regions were amplified from genomic DNA by means of the immunoSEQ Assay, a bias-controlled multiplex PCR. Per the authors' processing: The number of nucleated cells in each sample was estimated from the amplification of reference gene primers within the assay. Sequence reads were collapsed and filtered to measure the absolute abundance of every unique TCRbeta CDR3 rearrangement. For each sample, productive Simpson clonality was calculated as the square root of Simpson's diversity index over productive rearrangements. Held by TCRdb, this immuneACCESS table contains in-frame sequences only and omits some clones. Under half of the omission traces to an unresolved V gene where checked; the cause of the rest is unknown. D and trimming come from the DNA, and the V and J calls and clone size come from that table. The table for this sample lists some 340,000 clones; 90% of them were counted only once. The top ten clones comprise less than 4% of the sample.

Participants in the prospective study were enrolled through a virtual design, were aged roughly 18 to 90 years, and lived in about 25 United States geographic areas. In the prospective study, cohorts were assigned on the basis of participant-reported clinical history obtained from a screening survey and a study questionnaire. A participant counted as exposed if, within 2 weeks of entering the study, that participant had been in contact with someone who had a PCR-confirmed or clinician-diagnosed COVID-19 case. Each participant in the prospective study had whole blood, serum and a nasopharyngeal or oropharyngeal swab collected by mobile phlebotomists. Participants in the prospective study had the option to provide additional blood draws and questionnaires over a roughly two-month period. Before DNA extraction, prospective study blood samples were shipped either frozen or at room temperature. This clone has just one count. The target of this receptor is not known. No much larger clone is present one base from it, and per-base qualities are unavailable.

The receptor was derived from a woman under 40 who had been exposed to COVID-19. The sample was PBMCs or T cells enriched from blood (not recorded which).

The bases read TGTGCCTATGACAGGGGAAGAGAGACCCAGTACTTC. It translates to CAYDRGRETQYF. The sequence is built from TRBV30 and TRBJ2-5, with 8 central nucleotides matching TRBD1. Germline trimming: 7 bases from V, 4 bases from J; junction bases outside gene matches: 5. CDR1 and CDR2 are drawn from the germline V gene (reference sequence): GTSNPN, SVGIG. The CDR3 spans 12 residues, from the cysteine through the phenylalanine. The entry retains the CDR3 DNA only, 36 bases that are in frame from base 1.